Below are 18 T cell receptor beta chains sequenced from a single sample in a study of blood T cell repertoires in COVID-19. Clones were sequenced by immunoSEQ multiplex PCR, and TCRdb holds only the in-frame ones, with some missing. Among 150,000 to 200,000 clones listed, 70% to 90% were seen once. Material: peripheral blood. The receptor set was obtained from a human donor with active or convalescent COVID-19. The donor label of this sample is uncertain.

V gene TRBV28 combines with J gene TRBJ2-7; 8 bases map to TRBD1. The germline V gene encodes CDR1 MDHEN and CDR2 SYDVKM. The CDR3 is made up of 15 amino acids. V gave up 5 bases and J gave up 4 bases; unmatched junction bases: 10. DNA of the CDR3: TGTGCCAGCAGTCGGGACAGGCTGACCGGGTACGAGCAGTACTTC. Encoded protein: CASSRDRLTGYEQYF. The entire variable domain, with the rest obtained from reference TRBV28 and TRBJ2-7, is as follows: DVKVTQSSRYLVKRTGEKVFLECVQDMDHENMFWYRQDPGLGLRLIYFSYDVKMKEKGDIPEGYSVSREKKERFSLILESASTNQTSMYLCASSRDRLTGYEQYFGPGTRLTVT.

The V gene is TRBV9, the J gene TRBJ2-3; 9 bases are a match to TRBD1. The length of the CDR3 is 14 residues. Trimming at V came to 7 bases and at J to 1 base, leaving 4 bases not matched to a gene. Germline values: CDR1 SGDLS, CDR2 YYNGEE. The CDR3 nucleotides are TGTGCCAGCGGGACAGGGTCTGGCACAGATACGCAGTATTTT. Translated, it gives CASGTGSGTDTQYF.

CDR3: CASSFRAGRYNEQFF. For the CDR3, the DNA is TGTGCCAGCAGCTTCAGGGCGGGACGGTACAATGAGCAGTTCTTC. This chain links TRBV7-9 with TRBJ2-1, with D maybe TRBD2 (6 bases). CDR1 SEHNR and CDR2 FQNEAQ come from the germline V gene (reference sequence). Trimming took 3 bases from V and 4 from J, leaving 13 bases between them. The CDR3 loop spans 15 amino acids.

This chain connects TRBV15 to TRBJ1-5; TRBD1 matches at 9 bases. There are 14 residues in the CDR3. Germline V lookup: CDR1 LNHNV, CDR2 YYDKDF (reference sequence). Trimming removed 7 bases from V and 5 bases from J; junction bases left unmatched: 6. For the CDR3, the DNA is TGTGCCACCAAGGACAGGGGTGATGATCAGCCCCAGCATTTT. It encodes CATKDRGDDQPQHF.

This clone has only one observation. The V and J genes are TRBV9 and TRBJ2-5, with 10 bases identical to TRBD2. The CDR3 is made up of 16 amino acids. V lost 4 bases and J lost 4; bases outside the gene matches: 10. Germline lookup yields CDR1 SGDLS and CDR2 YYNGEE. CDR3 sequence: CASSLRIAGGRETQYF. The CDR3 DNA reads TGTGCCAGCAGCCTGCGAATAGCGGGAGGTCGAGAGACCCAGTACTTC.

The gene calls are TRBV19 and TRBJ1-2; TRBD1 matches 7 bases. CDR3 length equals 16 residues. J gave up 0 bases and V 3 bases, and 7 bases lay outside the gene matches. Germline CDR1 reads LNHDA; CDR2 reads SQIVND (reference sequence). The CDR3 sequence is CASSIRQGLTNYGYTF. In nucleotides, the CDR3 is TGTGCCAGTAGTATTCGACAGGGATTAACTAACTATGGCTACACCTTC.

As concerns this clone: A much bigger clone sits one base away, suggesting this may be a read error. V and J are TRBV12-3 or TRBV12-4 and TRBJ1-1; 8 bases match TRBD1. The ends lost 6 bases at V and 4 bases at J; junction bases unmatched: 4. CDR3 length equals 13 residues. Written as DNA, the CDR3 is TGTGCCAGCAGCAGGACAGGGTTCACTGAAGCTTTCTTT. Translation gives CASSRTGFTEAFF.

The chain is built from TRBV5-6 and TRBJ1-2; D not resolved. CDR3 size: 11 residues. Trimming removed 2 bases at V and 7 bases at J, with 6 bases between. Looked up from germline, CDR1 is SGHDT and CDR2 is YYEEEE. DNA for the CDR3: TGTGCCAGCAGCTTAGTCGGTGGCTACACCTTC. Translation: CASSLVGGYTF.

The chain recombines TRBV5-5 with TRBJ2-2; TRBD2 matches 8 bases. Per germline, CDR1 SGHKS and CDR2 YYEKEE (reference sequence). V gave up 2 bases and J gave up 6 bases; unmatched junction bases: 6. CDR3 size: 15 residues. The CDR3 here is CASSFPAGVAGELFF. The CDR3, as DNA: TGTGCCAGCAGCTTCCCAGCGGGAGTCGCCGGGGAGCTGTTTTTT.

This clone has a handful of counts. The CDR3 sequence: CASSRFFTDTQYF. The CDR3 nucleotides are TGTGCCAGCAGTCGGTTCTTCACAGATACGCAGTATTTT. This sequence joins TRBV7-2 and TRBJ2-3; no reliable D call. Germline lookup yields CDR1 SGHTA and CDR2 FQGNSA. Trimming cost V 6 bases and J 2 bases, with 9 bases left between them. The CDR3 is 13 amino acids.

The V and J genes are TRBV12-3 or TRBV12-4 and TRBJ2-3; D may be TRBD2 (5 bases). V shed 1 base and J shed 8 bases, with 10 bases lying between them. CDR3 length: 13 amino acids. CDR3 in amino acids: CASSLGEGGTQYF. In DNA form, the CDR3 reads TGTGCCAGCAGTTTAGGCGAAGGAGGTACGCAGTATTTT.

This CDR3 is CAVTSKRYGYTF. The CDR3 bases are TGTGCCGTCACTTCGAAACGTTATGGCTACACCTTC. This chain joins TRBV30 and TRBJ1-2; D is unclear. Per germline, CDR1 GTSNPN and CDR2 SVGIG (reference sequence). Trimming cost V 8 bases and J 5 bases, with 15 bases left between them. This CDR3 has 12 amino acids.

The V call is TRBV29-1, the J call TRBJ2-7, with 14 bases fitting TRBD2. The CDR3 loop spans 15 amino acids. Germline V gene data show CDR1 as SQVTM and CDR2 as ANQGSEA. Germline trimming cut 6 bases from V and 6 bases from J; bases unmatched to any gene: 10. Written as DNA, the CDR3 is TGCAGCGTGACCCTTGGGACTAGCGGGAGTCTCGAGCAGTACTTC. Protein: CSVTLGTSGSLEQYF.

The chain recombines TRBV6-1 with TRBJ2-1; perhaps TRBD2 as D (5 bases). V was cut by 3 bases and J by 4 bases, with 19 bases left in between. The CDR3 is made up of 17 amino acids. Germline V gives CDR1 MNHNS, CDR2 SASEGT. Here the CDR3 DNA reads TGTGCCAGCAGTGACTACGGCACTAGTTTGTCATACAATGAGCAGTTCTTC. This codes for CASSDYGTSLSYNEQFF.

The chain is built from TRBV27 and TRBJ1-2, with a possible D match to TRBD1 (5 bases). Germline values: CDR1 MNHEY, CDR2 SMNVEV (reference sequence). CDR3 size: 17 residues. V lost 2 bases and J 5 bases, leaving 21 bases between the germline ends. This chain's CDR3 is CASSLIPGPAGGYGYTF. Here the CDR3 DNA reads TGTGCCAGCAGTTTAATACCAGGCCCTGCGGGGGGTTATGGCTACACCTTC.

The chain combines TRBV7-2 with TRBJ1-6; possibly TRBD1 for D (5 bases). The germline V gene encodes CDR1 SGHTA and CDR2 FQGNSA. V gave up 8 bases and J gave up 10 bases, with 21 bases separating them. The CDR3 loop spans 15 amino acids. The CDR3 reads CASEPTGGGGSPLHF. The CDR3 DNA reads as TGTGCCAGCGAACCAACGGGGGGGGGAGGATCACCCCTCCACTTT.

CDR3: CASSFRDSRDYTF. CDR3 DNA: TGTGCCAGCAGTTTCCGGGACAGCCGGGACTACACCTTC. The chain carries TRBV27 and TRBJ1-2; 7 bases fit TRBD1. Losses at the gene ends were 3 bases for V and 10 bases for J; bases not matched to a gene: 8. Germline V gives CDR1 MNHEY, CDR2 SMNVEV (reference sequence). There are 13 residues in the CDR3.

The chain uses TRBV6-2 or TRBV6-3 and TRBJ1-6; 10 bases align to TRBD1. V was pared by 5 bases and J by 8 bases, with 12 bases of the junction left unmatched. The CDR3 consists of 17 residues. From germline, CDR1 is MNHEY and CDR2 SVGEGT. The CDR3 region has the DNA TGTGCCAGCAGTCAGGGACAGGGGACGTGGAGAGATTCACCCCTCCACTTT. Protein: CASSQGQGTWRDSPLHF.